Detailed here is one T cell receptor (beta chain). The clone's antigen remains unknown. No base qualities exist here, and no much larger clone lies one base off it. This record belongs to a study of cytomegalovirus exposure and HLA in healthy donors (dated by TCRdb to the late 2010s). Describing the broader study: An earlier analysis of under 600 of the donors reported approximately 300 Gb of sequence data and around 120 million unique TCR beta sequences from 190 million or so T cells. Because of strong linkage in the cohort, roughly five DR-DQ haplotypes were treated as single units for association and clustering. An earlier analysis of 587 of the donors applied high-throughput TCR beta sequencing to assess whether each TCR beta V gene segment acted as functional or pseudogenic. In the later analysis, no new phenotypic data were used to find candidate immune exposures; instead, reliance was placed on TCR beta sequences and their occurrence across donors. In addition to the first cohort of 666 subjects, a separate validation cohort of 100 to 150 different subjects was used. The genetic ancestry cluster associated with self-reported Caucasian donors included over 65% of the approximately 400 genotyped donors. HLA typing covered class I and class II loci at four-digit resolution. A later genetic analysis took genome-wide SNP genotypes for about 55% of the 666 donors and used that subset as a discovery cohort. To predict cytomegalovirus infection status, the study brought together high-throughput TCR immunosequencing, statistical association of individual TCRs with disease status, and machine learning. Among roughly 400 genotyped donors of the cohort, an average of roughly 240,000 unique TCR beta nucleotide sequences were sequenced per donor, roughly 18% of them non-productive. The T cell repertoires of around 670 subjects were profiled by immunosequencing and related to cytomegalovirus serostatus. All discovery cohort repertoires had been generated on a single sequencing platform. Typing coverage varied by locus: roughly 620-640 donors for A, B, C, DRB1 and DQB1; under 550 for DQA1; approximately 610 for DPA1; about 450 for DPB1. To study patterns of TCR occurrence, a later analysis re-analyzed previously published TCR beta repertoires from 700 or so donors and added high-resolution HLA genotyping. The study aimed to test whether cataloging public T cell receptors could reveal signatures of past pathogen exposure. An early release covering about 600 HLA-typed donors comprised roughly 300 gigabases of sequencing data and about 90 million unique TCR sequences. Alongside the repertoire data, information on donor age, sex, ethnicity and CMV serostatus was compiled. The investigation overall reported the following: Most TCR sequences were seen in very few donors, while some public TCRs were found in many individuals. Some IMGT-functional V segments, including TRBV6-2 and TRBV6-3, could not be told apart with the 87-base-pair reads, so those segments were excluded. It was suggested by the authors that the approach could potentially be generalized to other disease states and immunological phenotypes. An earlier analysis of some 560 of the donors showed that most TCR beta V segments appeared in productive rearrangements either about 87% or about 30% of the time, which broadly matched IMGT annotations. The earlier analysis of 587 of the donors excluded 15 to 20 rarely observed V segments, including chromosome 9 orphons, because counts were too low. A group of highly shared sequence variants was considered likely to be a technical artifact of the sequencing pipeline. When HLA alleles, especially DR and DQ, strongly co-occurred, attributing TCR associations to individual alleles was difficult. Cytomegalovirus status was reported to be diagnosed by the classifier with high specificity and sensitivity in both the original and validation cohorts. At a false discovery rate of 0.05, a later analysis linked roughly 17,000 TCR beta sequences to specific HLA alleles. According to a later analysis, TCR association rates differed among HLA loci, with DRB1 alleles showing the most associated TCRs and HLA-C alleles showing the fewest. In this cohort, only TCR beta chains were sequenced, and detectable features were limited by the absence of alpha or paired-chain data. In a later analysis, HLA-associated TCR beta chains were found to be more clonally expanded and to have lower generation probabilities than equally common non-associated chains. Correlated functional status among segregating V segments might be attributable to linkage disequilibrium, but an unknown experimental factor could not be ruled out. According to a later analysis, most CMV-associated TCR beta chains appeared to be HLA-restricted, and the HLA associations seemed to be driven largely by CMV exposure. Several of the top co-occurrence clusters appeared to be linked to parvovirus B19, influenza, CMV and Epstein-Barr virus, according to a later analysis. According to a later genetic analysis, donors in an Asian-associated ancestry cluster had fewer N-insertions in productive TCRs than the approximately 630-donor mean. Immune exposure information for the cohort was limited to CMV serostatus. A later genetic analysis associated a missense DCLRE1C variant with V-gene and J-gene trimming of TCR beta chains, and an independent cohort replicated the association. A total of 164 TCR beta chains were listed by the study as associated with cytomegalovirus. HLA typing was unavailable for some donors at each locus, so association tests used only the typed subset. A further reported finding was that TCR beta sequences accurately predicted the HLA-A and HLA-B alleles for most subjects in the first cohort. A few of the identified cytomegalovirus-associated TCR beta chains were confirmed in vitro to be specific for cytomegalovirus antigens. Roughly uniform sequencing depth across donors was assumed in presence/absence analyses, although this assumption may not hold.

The cohort consisted of fewer than 700 healthy bone marrow donors. At the time of sampling, every cohort member was nominally healthy, though immune exposures that went unrecorded were likely present. The donor tested CMV seropositive and was one of the 289 seropositive cohort members. A peripheral blood sample was provided by each donor, and peripheral blood mononuclear cells were used for TCR beta sequencing. The Qiagen DNeasy Blood Extraction Kit was used to extract genomic DNA from the blood cell samples. Libraries were constructed by the immunoSEQ multiplex PCR assay. The multiplex PCR relied on a mix of 60 forward primers for TCR Vbeta segments and 13 reverse primers for TCR Jbeta segments. A multiplex PCR assay on genomic DNA amplified the CDR3 region of rearranged TCR beta genes. The Illumina HiSeq System was used to sequence the amplified TCR beta libraries as 87-base-pair reads. From the authors' description of their analysis: A later analysis tallied around 82 million unique TCR beta chains across the approximately 670 repertoires, and about 10 million of those chains were shared by two or more donors. A nearest-neighbor algorithm error-corrected the raw reads and collapsed the reads into unique sequences, merging closely related sequences to remove PCR and sequencing errors. CDR3 sequences were aligned to IMGT reference sequences to assign V, D and J gene segments. For a sequence to be retained, a match of at least six nucleotides was required to both a V gene segment and a J gene segment. Rearrangements were classified as productive when the CDR3 lacked stop codons and remained in frame with V and J, and all other rearrangements were classified as non-productive. Following IMGT convention, CDR3 was defined as the stretch from the second conserved V-encoded cysteine to the conserved J-encoded phenylalanine. In an earlier analysis of more than 550 of the donors, sequences lacking an unambiguous match to a single V gene segment were excluded. An earlier analysis of over 450 of the donors classified V segments as functional when productive rearrangements were above 56.7% and as segregating when the standard deviation between donors was above 5%. A statistical classification framework was built to diagnose cytomegalovirus status from the catalog of TCR beta chain sequences. A later analysis assigned V and J genes by comparing TCR nucleotide sequences with IMGT/GENE-DB human TR gene sequences. The TCRdist pipeline was used in a later analysis to assign CDR3 sequences and most-parsimonious VDJ recombination scenarios. In a later analysis, each TCR beta chain was defined by its CDR3 amino acid sequence together with its V-gene family, and reads without a unique V-gene family were excluded. In a later analysis, fewer than 600 highly shared, low-generation-probability nucleotide sequences were removed to address suspected cross-contamination and a sequencing artifact. A later analysis calculated a clonal expansion index for each public chain from normalized within-repertoire ranks of inferred template counts. A later analysis computed generation probabilities with a VDJ recombination model fitted to out-of-frame rearrangements, and checked the results against IGoR. A later analysis scored TCR-TCR, TCR-HLA and TCR-CMV co-occurrence with hypergeometric tests, applying a repertoire-size bias correction to TCR pairs. A later analysis estimated false discovery rates by permuting HLA or CMV assignments 20 times. In a later analysis, co-occurring TCRs were grouped using DBSCAN, and TCRdist sequence similarity was added for clustering within HLA-allele-positive subsets. Co-occurrence clustering excluded repertoires with fewer than 30,000 or more than 120,000 public chains, plus five with anomalous nucleotide sharing. TCRdb limited this immuneACCESS table to in-frame rearrangements with V and J called. A share of clones is missing; checked studies link under half to unresolved V genes, and the rest is unexplained. The DNA gave D and trimming, while V, J and clone size come from that table. For this sample the table gives approximately 100,000 clones, of which approximately 72% were detected only once. The ten most abundant clones make up approximately 14% of the sample.

V and J are trimmed by 5 bases and 1 base, and the gene matches miss 7 bases of the junction. CDR1 SGHKS and CDR2 YYEKEE were looked up in the germline V gene (reference sequence). The CDR3 holds 16 amino acids from the cysteine to the phenylalanine. Only the CDR3 region is kept as DNA, spanning 48 bases read in frame from base 1. The rearranged segments are TRBV5-5 and TRBJ1-5, and 9 junctional nucleotides match TRBD1. The sample taken for sequencing was PBMCs. The clonotype comes from a male donor in good health and CMV-seropositive. This receptor carries the CDR3 CASSSQGARSNQPQHF. At the DNA level, the sequence is TGTGCCAGCAGTTCACAGGGGGCTAGGAGCAATCAGCCCCAGCATTTT.